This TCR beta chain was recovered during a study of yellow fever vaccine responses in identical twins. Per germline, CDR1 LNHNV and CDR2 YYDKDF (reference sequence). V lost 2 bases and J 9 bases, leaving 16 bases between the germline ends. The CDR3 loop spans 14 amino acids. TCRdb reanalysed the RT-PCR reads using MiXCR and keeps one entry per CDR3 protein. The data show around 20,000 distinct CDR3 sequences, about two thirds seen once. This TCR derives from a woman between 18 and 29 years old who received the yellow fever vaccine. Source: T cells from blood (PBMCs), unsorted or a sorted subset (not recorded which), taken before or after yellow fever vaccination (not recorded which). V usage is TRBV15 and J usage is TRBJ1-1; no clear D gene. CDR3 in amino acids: CATSRPTGMGKAFF. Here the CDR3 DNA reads TGTGCCACCAGCAGACCCACGGGTATGGGGAAAGCTTTCTTT.